The rows below give T cell receptor beta chains drawn from one sample of a study of cytomegalovirus exposure and HLA in healthy donors. Clones were sequenced by immunoSEQ multiplex PCR, and TCRdb holds only the in-frame ones, with some missing. The sample has 150,000 to 200,000 clones; 65% to 80% are singletons. Sequenced sample: PBMCs. Receptor source: a woman in her forties or fifties in good health and CMV-seropositive. Both conserved end residues are part of each CDR3. D genes are given only for firm matches. A row's size may be missing; if present it is once, few, many or a size class.

J gene	D gene	clone size	V gene	CDR3 protein	CDR3 DNA
TRBJ1-1	.	.	TRBV2	CASSERGGTEAFF	TGTGCCAGCAGTGAAAGGGGGGGCACTGAAGCTTTCTTT
TRBJ1-6	TRBD1	.	TRBV27	CASSGTAYSSPLHF	TGTGCCAGCAGTGGGACAGCTTATAGTTCACCCCTCCACTTT
TRBJ2-1	.	.	TRBV5-6	CASSFGEYARSYNEQFF	TGTGCCAGCAGCTTCGGGGAATATGCCCGCTCCTACAATGAGCAGTTCTTC
TRBJ1-5	.	.	TRBV5-5	CASSLAGGRGAQPQHF	TGTGCCAGCAGCTTGGCCGGTGGCAGGGGTGCCCAGCCCCAGCATTTT
TRBJ2-7	TRBD1	.	TRBV6-1	CASNLDRGTYEQYF	TGTGCCAGCAACCTCGACAGGGGTACCTACGAGCAGTACTTC
TRBJ2-7	TRBD1	few	TRBV18	CASSPPWGGQGASEQYF	TGTGCCAGCTCACCACCCTGGGGGGGACAGGGGGCATCCGAGCAGTACTTC
TRBJ2-6	.	.	TRBV12-5	CASGGGTGANVLTF	TGTGCTAGTGGAGGAGGGACTGGGGCCAACGTCCTGACTTTC
TRBJ1-5	.	.	TRBV5-6	CASSLGQGTGQPQHF	TGTGCCAGCAGCTTGGGGCAGGGGACGGGGCAGCCCCAGCATTTT
TRBJ1-5	.	.	TRBV5-5	CASSLDREEDQPQHF	TGTGCCAGCAGCTTGGACAGGGAAGAGGATCAGCCCCAGCATTTT
TRBJ1-2	TRBD1	.	TRBV27	CASRRQGGYGYTF	TGTGCCAGCAGGAGACAGGGCGGCTATGGCTACACCTTC
TRBJ2-1	.	.	TRBV7-9	CASSQGASSRNEQFF	TGTGCCAGCAGCCAAGGAGCTAGCTCCCGCAATGAGCAGTTCTTC
TRBJ2-5	.	.	TRBV6-5	CASSYSTGGLRETQYF	TGTGCCAGCAGTTACTCGACGGGGGGCCTTAGAGAGACCCAGTACTTC
TRBJ1-2	.	.	TRBV5-1	CASSLEAGGYTF	TGCGCCAGCAGCTTGGAGGCGGGTGGCTACACCTTC
TRBJ2-3	.	.	TRBV9	CASSIDSDTDTQYF	TGTGCCAGCAGCATAGACTCTGACACAGATACGCAGTATTTT
TRBJ2-7	.	few	TRBV5-5	CASSLLDSIYEQYF	TGTGCCAGCAGCTTACTGGACAGCATATACGAGCAGTACTTC
TRBJ1-4	.	.	TRBV6-1	CASSEVVRPREKLFF	TGTGCCAGCAGTGAAGTCGTCCGCCCGAGAGAAAAACTGTTTTTT
TRBJ2-3	.	.	TRBV2	CASTLEGQLWDTQYF	TGTGCCAGCACCCTAGAGGGACAACTTTGGGATACGCAGTATTTT
TRBJ2-5	.	.	TRBV14	CASSPQAGAVGETQYF	TGTGCCAGCAGCCCCCAAGCAGGGGCGGTCGGTGAGACCCAGTACTTC
TRBJ1-2	.	.	TRBV6-6	CASSYSQGSKGGYTF	TGTGCCAGCAGTTACTCCCAGGGGTCCAAAGGTGGCTACACCTTC
TRBJ1-5	.	few	TRBV5-5	CASSLGGEQPQHF	TGTGCCAGCAGCTTGGGGGGGGAACAGCCCCAGCATTTT
TRBJ1-2	TRBD1	.	TRBV5-1	CASSSQGNYGYTF	TGCGCCAGCAGCTCACAGGGGAACTATGGCTACACCTTC
TRBJ2-1	.	.	TRBV29-1	CSVDEGGDEQFF	TGCAGCGTTGACGAAGGCGGCGATGAGCAGTTCTTC
TRBJ1-1	.	.	TRBV5-4	CASSHIQGTPNTEAFF	TGTGCCAGCAGCCATATACAGGGCACACCAAACACTGAAGCTTTCTTT
TRBJ1-1	TRBD1	.	TRBV5-1	CASSLVTGAMNTEAFF	TGCGCCAGCAGCTTGGTGACAGGGGCTATGAACACTGAAGCTTTCTTT
TRBJ1-1	TRBD1	.	TRBV10-3	CAISESTQGASTEAFF	TGTGCCATCAGTGAGTCGACCCAGGGGGCGAGCACTGAAGCTTTCTTT
TRBJ2-5	.	.	TRBV5-1	CASSPGSTQETQYF	TGCGCCAGCAGCCCGGGATCCACACAAGAGACCCAGTACTTC
TRBJ1-3	.	few	TRBV2	CASSERRMSSGNTIYF	TGTGCCAGCAGTGAACGGAGGATGAGCTCTGGAAACACCATATATTTT
TRBJ2-7	TRBD2	.	TRBV18	CASSPGLAGGISYEQYF	TGTGCCAGCTCTCCGGGACTAGCGGGGGGGATCTCCTACGAGCAGTACTTC
TRBJ1-5	TRBD1	.	TRBV27	CASSASQGSNQPQHF	TGTGCCAGCAGTGCCTCACAGGGGAGCAATCAGCCCCAGCATTTT
TRBJ2-3	.	.	TRBV5-4	CASSPPGRAADTQYF	TGTGCCAGCAGCCCTCCCGGGCGGGCCGCAGATACGCAGTATTTT
TRBJ2-1	TRBD2	.	TRBV5-1	CASRGGGNDKQFF	TGCGCCAGCAGGGGCGGGGGTAATGATAAGCAGTTCTTC
TRBJ2-1	TRBD2	.	TRBV5-1	CASSRVAEAGGYNEQFF	TGCGCCAGCAGCCGAGTAGCAGAAGCGGGGGGGTACAATGAGCAGTTCTTC
TRBJ2-1	TRBD1	.	TRBV7-2	CASSPGQGYYNEQFF	TGTGCCAGCAGTCCCGGACAGGGTTATTACAATGAGCAGTTCTTC
TRBJ1-3	TRBD1	.	TRBV5-4	CASSPGQGSRNTIYF	TGTGCCAGCAGCCCGGGACAGGGGAGCAGAAACACCATATATTTT
TRBJ1-4	TRBD1	few	TRBV7-2	CASSLRGTGFNEKLFF	TGTGCCAGCAGCTTAAGGGGGACAGGGTTTAATGAAAAACTGTTTTTT
TRBJ1-5	.	.	TRBV9	CASSAGDGNQPQHF	TGTGCCAGCAGCGCAGGGGACGGCAATCAGCCCCAGCATTTT
TRBJ2-1	.	.	TRBV5-1	CASSGGGFYNEQFF	TGCGCCAGCAGCGGTGGCGGGTTCTACAATGAGCAGTTCTTC
TRBJ1-1	TRBD1	.	TRBV27	CASSESRGLASEAFF	TGTGCCAGCAGTGAATCCAGGGGGCTGGCGTCTGAAGCTTTCTTT
TRBJ1-1	TRBD1	.	TRBV4-2	CASSQAGTGRTEAFF	TGTGCCAGCAGCCAAGCCGGGACAGGTCGCACTGAAGCTTTCTTT
TRBJ2-2	TRBD2	.	TRBV5-1	CASSFISGVPGELFF	TGCGCCAGCAGCTTCATAAGCGGGGTACCGGGGGAGCTGTTTTTT
TRBJ2-1	TRBD2	.	TRBV5-1	CASSYTSGGASSYNEQFF	TGCGCCAGCAGCTACACTAGCGGGGGGGCCAGCTCCTACAATGAGCAGTTCTTC
TRBJ1-2	TRBD1	.	TRBV5-5	CASSSYTGDPGGYTF	TGTGCCAGCAGCTCATACACAGGGGACCCGGGTGGCTACACCTTC
TRBJ1-1	.	.	TRBV7-9	CASSQRGGDTEAFF	TGTGCCAGCAGCCAGCGGGGTGGAGACACTGAAGCTTTCTTT
TRBJ1-2	.	few	TRBV5-6	CASSSEMTVGPGYTF	TGTGCCAGCAGCTCCGAAATGACAGTGGGTCCTGGCTACACCTTC
TRBJ1-2	TRBD1	.	TRBV19	CASSHATGVGYGYTF	TGTGCCAGTAGCCACGCCACAGGGGTAGGCTATGGCTACACCTTC
TRBJ2-3	TRBD1	.	TRBV7-2	CASSRTGFSTDTQYF	TGTGCCAGCAGCCGGACAGGGTTTAGCACAGATACGCAGTATTTT
TRBJ1-2	.	.	TRBV2	CASSESGGGLYGYTF	TGTGCCAGCAGTGAAAGTGGGGGAGGGCTCTATGGCTACACCTTC
TRBJ1-2	.	.	TRBV6-5	CASSYSIMGGGNGYTF	TGTGCCAGCAGTTACTCGATAATGGGGGGTGGTAATGGCTACACCTTC
TRBJ1-2	TRBD1	.	TRBV5-1	CASSLGGQGCGYTF	TGCGCCAGCAGCTTGGGAGGACAGGGATGTGGCTACACCTTC
TRBJ2-7	.	once	TRBV6-1	CASSEARSSYEQYF	TGTGCCAGCAGTGAAGCGCGGAGCTCCTACGAGCAGTACTTC
TRBJ1-1	TRBD1	.	TRBV18	CASSPAGGNTEAFF	TGTGCCAGCTCACCAGCAGGGGGGAACACTGAAGCTTTCTTT
TRBJ2-3	TRBD1	.	TRBV10-3	CAKLTTGATDTQYF	TGTGCCAAACTAACGACAGGGGCGACAGATACGCAGTATTTT
TRBJ2-7	.	.	TRBV2	CASSGYLNRPSSHEQYF	TGTGCCAGCAGTGGGTACCTGAACAGGCCCAGTAGCCACGAGCAGTACTTC
TRBJ1-4	.	.	TRBV18	CASSPRSGNEKLFF	TGTGCCAGCTCACCAAGGAGTGGGAATGAAAAACTGTTTTTT
TRBJ2-3	TRBD1	.	TRBV18	CASSQSRQGAGDTQYF	TGTGCCAGCTCACAATCCCGACAGGGGGCCGGAGATACGCAGTATTTT
TRBJ2-3	TRBD2	.	TRBV2	CASSHRTREDTQYF	TGTGCCAGCAGTCATAGGACTAGAGAAGATACGCAGTATTTT
TRBJ2-3	.	.	TRBV6-1	CASSEGVTSTDTQYF	TGTGCCAGCAGTGAAGGGGTGACTAGCACAGATACGCAGTATTTT
TRBJ1-2	.	.	TRBV29-1	CSVGGDYGYTF	TGCAGCGTAGGGGGAGACTATGGCTACACCTTC
TRBJ1-2	.	.	TRBV6-5	CASSYRGGYTF	TGTGCCAGCAGTTACCGGGGTGGCTACACCTTC